These 18 T cell receptor beta chains came from one sample sequenced in a study of post-analysis software for immune sequencing data. General study results and limits: TRBV segments more frequent in patients than in controls numbered roughly 5 and included TRBV5-6, TRBV5-1 and TRBV20-1.

Built from TCR beta cDNA, the libraries had unique molecular identifiers in them. Each CDR3 protein is one row after TCRdb ran MiXCR on the PCR reads. The table includes hundreds of thousands of distinct CDR3 sequences, 55% to 60% detected once. No cognate antigen is known for these TCRs. Material: blood. Every receptor here comes from a girl aged 2 to 10 with multiple sclerosis.

V and J are TRBV27 and TRBJ1-5; D perhaps matches TRBD1 (5 bases). Germline V lookup: CDR1 MNHEY, CDR2 SMNVEV (reference sequence). The CDR3 sequence is 14 residues long. With 5 bases removed from V and 0 bases from J, the gap between germline ends came to 8 bases. CDR3: CASSGDGSNQPQHF. The CDR3 bases are TGTGCCAGCAGTGGGGACGGTAGCAATCAGCCCCAGCATTTT.

The chain carries TRBV7-9 and TRBJ2-5; 9 positions match TRBD1. Near its end, the DNA agrees better with TRBJ2-7, so the J call may be wrong. The CDR3 covers 15 residues. The V gene's germline CDR1 is SEHNR and CDR2 FQNEAQ (reference sequence). The CDR3 sequence: CASSITGGRLYEQYF. In nucleotides, the CDR3 is TGTGCCAGCAGCATAACAGGGGGCCGTCTCTACGAGCAGTACTTC.

The V and J genes are TRBV15 and TRBJ2-3; 7 bases are a match to TRBD1. The germline CDR1 and CDR2 sequences are LNHNV and YYDKDF (reference sequence). V gave up 0 bases and J gave up 4 bases; unmatched junction bases: 1. The CDR3 has 14 residues. The chain's CDR3 is CATSRDGTADTQYF. The CDR3 DNA follows: TGTGCCACCAGCAGAGATGGGACAGCAGATACGCAGTATTTT.

The rearrangement joins TRBV7-2 to TRBJ2-5; D unclear. Germline assignment: CDR1 SGHTA and CDR2 FQGNSA. This CDR3 has 12 amino acids. The germline V and J ends were trimmed by 5 bases and 0 bases, with 4 bases remaining between them. The CDR3 sequence is CTSSANQETQYF. The CDR3 DNA is TGTACCAGCAGCGCCAACCAAGAGACCCAGTACTTC.

This clonotype was seen more than once but under ten times. V usage is TRBV5-1 and J usage is TRBJ2-1; D perhaps matches TRBD2 (5 bases). V was pared by 1 base and J by 8 bases, with 10 bases between. This CDR3 has 13 residues. Per germline, CDR1 SGHRS and CDR2 YFSETQ. The CDR3 DNA follows: TGCGCCAGCAGCTTGATGCGCGGGCATGAGCAGTTCTTC. The encoded protein is CASSLMRGHEQFF.

V and J are TRBV4-1 and TRBJ1-5; the D gene is possibly TRBD1 (5 bases). The CDR3 has 15 amino acids. Looked up from germline, CDR1 is MGHRA and CDR2 is YSYEKL. The germline V and J ends were trimmed by 1 base and 3 bases, with 10 bases remaining between them. The DNA of the CDR3 is TGCGCCAGCAGCCAAGGGGAGGGGAACAATCAGCCCCAGCATTTT. This codes for CASSQGEGNNQPQHF.

A remark on this clonotype: One end of the junction is discordant with germline, which a read error may explain. The J gene is TRBJ2-1, the V gene TRBV7-2; the D gene is possibly TRBD2 (5 bases). This CDR3 spans 15 amino acids. The germline CDR1 and CDR2 sequences are SGHTA and FQGNSA. This chain's CDR3 is CASSLGLASRSEQFF. CDR3 in DNA: TGTGCCAGTAGCTTAGGGCTGGCTAGCCGTTCTGAGCAGTTCTTC.

In this sample, this clonotype turned up a few times. The V gene is TRBV4-3, the J gene TRBJ1-4; the D is unclear. There are 15 residues in the CDR3. Germline V gene data show CDR1 as LGHNA and CDR2 as YSLEER. Trimming took off 0 bases at V and 3 bases at J, with 8 bases between the two ends. The CDR3 reads CASSQDTSSNEKLFF. CDR3 nucleotide sequence: TGCGCCAGCAGCCAAGATACCAGCTCTAATGAAAAACTGTTTTTT.

The chain recombines TRBV19 with TRBJ1-5; D remains unclear. Germline-derived CDR1 and CDR2 are LNHDA and SQIVND (reference sequence). This CDR3 is built from 13 residues. V was pared by 1 base and J by 5 bases, with 6 bases between. In DNA form, the CDR3 reads TGTGCCAGTAGTATAGGGAGGGATCAGCCCCAGCATTTT. Translation gives CASSIGRDQPQHF.

The genes are TRBV4-1 and TRBJ2-4, with D hard to call. V was shortened by 1 base and J by 0 bases, with 4 bases between the two germline ends. The V gene's germline CDR1 is MGHRA and CDR2 YSYEKL. This CDR3 comprises 14 residues. The CDR3 region is CASSQALAKNIQYF. The CDR3 DNA is TGCGCCAGCAGCCAAGCTCTAGCCAAAAACATTCAGTACTTC.

This clonotype showed up just a few times. V is TRBV6-5 and J is TRBJ2-3, with D unclear. CDR3 length: 13 residues. With 0 bases removed from V and 6 bases from J, the gap between germline ends came to 7 bases. Germline CDR1 reads MNHEY; CDR2 reads SVGAGI. CDR3: CASSYSKGDTQYF. CDR3 sequence (DNA): TGTGCCAGCAGTTACTCGAAAGGGGATACGCAGTATTTT.

This clonotype was found a few times. This chain connects TRBV20-1 to TRBJ1-5, with 9 bases matching TRBD1. CDR3 length: 15 amino acids. The V segment lost 6 bases and the J segment 5 bases; nucleotides outside the gene matches: 11. Germline lookup yields CDR1 DFQATT and CDR2 SNEGSKA (reference sequence). The CDR3 nucleotides read TGCAGTGCGGAGCCGGGACAGGGCAGTGATCAGCCCCAGCATTTT. Translated, it gives CSAEPGQGSDQPQHF.

The rearrangement links TRBV5-6 to TRBJ2-3; D perhaps matches TRBD1 (6 bases). V was shortened by 4 bases and J by 1 base, with 13 bases between the two germline ends. The CDR3 spans 15 residues. From germline, CDR1 is SGHDT and CDR2 YYEEEE. CDR3 sequence: CASSPGQTRTDTQYF. CDR3 sequence (DNA): TGTGCCAGCAGCCCAGGACAGACCCGCACAGATACGCAGTATTTT.

In this sample, this clonotype turned up a few times. The chain recombines TRBV6-5 with TRBJ2-3, with 9 bases identical to TRBD2. Per germline, CDR1 MNHEY and CDR2 SVGAGI. Unmatched junction bases numbered 6, after V lost 5 bases and J lost 0 bases. The CDR3 contains 16 residues. This chain's CDR3 is CASSDLAGESTDTQYF. CDR3 nucleotides: TGTGCCAGCAGTGACTTAGCGGGAGAAAGCACAGATACGCAGTATTTT.

V gene TRBV7-3 combines with J gene TRBJ2-6; no clear D. The germline V gene encodes CDR1 SGHTA and CDR2 FQGTGA. With 5 bases removed from V and 0 bases from J, the gap between germline ends came to 14 bases. This CDR3 contains 17 residues. CDR3 in DNA: TGTGCCAGCAGCCTGCTGCGACTTAACTCTGGGGCCAACGTCCTGACTTTC. This encodes CASSLLRLNSGANVLTF.

This sequence joins TRBV12-3 or TRBV12-4 and TRBJ1-5, with TRBD1 matching over 10 bases. The CDR3 length is 16 residues. Losses at the gene ends were 4 bases for V and 0 bases for J; bases not matched to a gene: 3. CDR3 region: CASSSGQGLSNQPQHF. DNA for the CDR3: TGTGCCAGCAGTTCGGGACAGGGGCTTAGCAATCAGCCCCAGCATTTT.

V gene TRBV20-1 combines with J gene TRBJ2-4; D is perhaps TRBD1 or TRBD2 (5 bases each). The V end was cut by 5 bases, the J end by 0 bases, with 20 bases between. Germline CDR1 DFQATT, CDR2 SNEGSKA (reference sequence). This CDR3 is 17 amino acids long. The CDR3 DNA reads TGCAGTGCTCCCCCTCCCGGGACCTCCCTAGCCAAAAACATTCAGTACTTC. Translated, it gives CSAPPPGTSLAKNIQYF.

The chain links TRBV6-6 to TRBJ2-5; TRBD1 matches at 9 bases. The CDR3 totals 14 residues. Germline lookup yields CDR1 MNHNY and CDR2 SVGAGI (reference sequence). V lost 6 bases and J lost 5; bases outside the gene matches: 7. CDR3 loop: CASRPWDRVETQYF. The CDR3 DNA sequence: TGTGCCAGCAGGCCCTGGGACAGGGTGGAGACCCAGTACTTC.